This T cell receptor beta chain was obtained from a study of cytomegalovirus exposure and HLA in healthy donors. Libraries were prepared by immunoSEQ multiplex PCR; TCRdb keeps only in-frame clonotypes and omits some of them. The sample shows 150,000 to 200,000 clones, 70% to 90% of them seen only once. A remark on this clone: At one boundary the junction diverges from the germline segment, which might be a read error.

The receptor was derived from a woman in her twenties or thirties in good health and CMV-seronegative. Sequencing was performed on PBMCs.

The CDR3 region is CASSPGQGGYGYTF. The CDR3 DNA is TGTGCTAGCAGCCCCGGACAGGGAGGATATGGCTACACCTTC. The chain joins TRBV7-7 to TRBJ1-2, with 8 bases identical to TRBD1. Germline loops: CDR1 SSHAT, CDR2 FNYEAQ (reference sequence). The CDR3 has 14 amino acids.